A selection of T cell receptor beta chains follows, all from one sample in a study of control samples from healthy donors and cancer patients. Some clones are missing from TCRdb's copy, which holds only in-frame ones; the method was immunoSEQ multiplex PCR. This table holds some 57,000 clones, 90% to 95% found once. The sample comprised blood. Source of these receptors: a man under 40 in good health. The CDR3 runs from the conserved cysteine through the conserved F or W. D genes are given only for firm matches. Clone size is stated in some rows and not others, as once, few, many or a class when expanded.

J gene | V gene | D gene | clone size | CDR3 protein | CDR3 DNA
TRBJ2-1 | TRBV7-6 | . | . | CASSPSDMSSYNEQFF | TGTGCCAGCAGCCCAAGCGATATGAGCTCCTACAATGAGCAGTTCTTC
TRBJ1-2 | TRBV14 | TRBD1 | . | CASSPTGAYGYTF | TGTGCCAGCAGCCCGACAGGGGCCTATGGCTACACCTTC
TRBJ2-7 | TRBV27 | . | . | CASSSSGAYEQYF | TGTGCCAGCAGTTCAAGTGGGGCCTACGAGCAGTACTTC
TRBJ2-7 | TRBV4-1 | TRBD1 | . | CASSQRTGWGEQYF | TGCGCCAGCAGCCAACGGACAGGGTGGGGCGAGCAGTACTTC
TRBJ2-7 | TRBV4-2 | TRBD2 | . | CASSQDPLAGGYEQYF | TGTGCCAGCAGCCAAGATCCTCTAGCGGGAGGGTATGAGCAGTACTTC
TRBJ2-1 | TRBV29-1 | TRBD1 | . | CSVEGQAYNEQFF | TGCAGCGTTGAGGGACAGGCCTACAATGAGCAGTTCTTC
TRBJ1-5 | TRBV6-2/TRBV6-3 | . | . | CASSYFGYNQPQHF | TGTGCCAGCAGTTACTTCGGTTACAATCAGCCCCAGCATTTT
TRBJ2-1 | TRBV5-1 | . | . | CASSREYEQFF | TGCGCCAGCAGTCGGGAGTATGAGCAGTTCTTC
TRBJ1-5 | TRBV5-1 | TRBD1 | . | CASRIGTGGNQPQHF | TGCGCCAGCAGGATAGGGACAGGGGGCAATCAGCCCCAGCATTTT
TRBJ1-1 | TRBV6-5 | . | once | CASRRQGVGTEAFF | TGTGCCAGCAGACGGCAGGGCGTAGGGACTGAAGCTTTCTTT
TRBJ2-7 | TRBV28 | . | . | CASSLFQGNEQYF | TGTGCCAGCAGTTTATTCCAGGGGAACGAGCAGTACTTC
TRBJ1-6 | TRBV5-5 | TRBD1 | . | CASSSTGYSPLHF | TGTGCCAGCAGCTCGACAGGGTATTCACCCCTCCACTTT
TRBJ2-7 | TRBV4-2 | . | . | CASSQDRESSEQYF | TGTGCCAGCAGCCAAGATCGGGAGAGTTCCGAGCAGTACTTC
TRBJ1-2 | TRBV6-5 | TRBD1 | . | CASSYSGQDYGYTF | TGTGCCAGCAGTTACTCGGGACAGGACTATGGCTACACCTTC
TRBJ2-7 | TRBV12-5 | TRBD2 | . | CGSGPSGIGYEQYF | TGTGGTAGTGGCCCTAGCGGGATTGGTTACGAGCAGTACTTC
TRBJ1-1 | TRBV29-1 | . | . | CSVVRGSRGSEAFF | TGCAGCGTTGTGAGGGGTAGCCGGGGCTCTGAAGCTTTCTTT
TRBJ2-3 | TRBV6-5 | . | . | CASSYSGVRQYF | TGTGCCAGCAGTTACTCCGGGGTGCGCCAGTATTTT
TRBJ1-4 | TRBV4-3 | TRBD1 | . | CASSQDVRGGGAEKLFF | TGCGCCAGCAGCCAAGATGTTCGGGGAGGGGGCGCTGAAAAACTGTTTTTT
TRBJ1-5 | TRBV19 | . | . | CASSRTFNQPQHF | TGTGCCAGTAGTCGGACTTTTAATCAGCCCCAGCATTTT
TRBJ1-1 | TRBV7-9 | TRBD1 | . | CASSLGQGDTEAFF | TGTGCCAGCAGTTTGGGACAGGGAGACACTGAAGCTTTCTTT
TRBJ2-7 | TRBV28 | TRBD1 | . | CASRTGRYEQYF | TGTGCCAGTCGGACAGGACGATACGAGCAGTACTTC
TRBJ2-1 | TRBV29-1 | . | . | CSVAGYNEQFF | TGCAGCGTCGCGGGGTACAATGAGCAGTTCTTC
TRBJ1-5 | TRBV19 | TRBD1 | . | CASSEGTAYSNQPQHF | TGTGCCAGTAGTGAGGGGACAGCTTATAGCAATCAGCCCCAGCATTTT
TRBJ1-5 | TRBV10-3 | . | . | CAIGERDNQPQHF | TGTGCCATCGGTGAGAGGGACAATCAGCCCCAGCATTTT
TRBJ2-7 | TRBV27 | TRBD1 | . | CASSSFGTVGYEQYF | TGTGCCAGCAGTTCCTTTGGGACAGTAGGCTACGAGCAGTACTTC
TRBJ2-1 | TRBV5-1 | TRBD1 | . | CASSSGQANEQFF | TGCGCCAGCAGCTCTGGACAGGCGAATGAGCAGTTCTTC
TRBJ2-5 | TRBV4-1 | . | . | CASSQAVKETQYF | TGCGCCAGCAGCCAAGCGGTCAAGGAGACCCAGTACTTC
TRBJ2-1 | TRBV27 | TRBD2 | . | CASTSGSSYNEQFF | TGTGCCAGCACTAGCGGGAGCTCCTACAATGAGCAGTTCTTC
TRBJ1-1 | TRBV11-3 | . | . | CASSLGRGKGNTEAFF | TGTGCCAGCAGCTTAGGCAGGGGAAAGGGGAACACTGAAGCTTTCTTT
TRBJ2-1 | TRBV9 | TRBD2 | . | CASSETSLNEQFF | TGTGCCAGCAGCGAGACTAGCCTCAATGAGCAGTTCTTC
TRBJ2-1 | TRBV29-1 | . | . | CSVENGNSYNEQFF | TGCAGCGTTGAAAACGGTAACTCCTACAATGAGCAGTTCTTC
TRBJ1-2 | TRBV19 | TRBD1 | . | CASSPVGTGNYGYTF | TGTGCCAGTAGTCCCGTCGGGACAGGGAACTATGGCTACACCTTC
TRBJ2-1 | TRBV7-2 | . | . | CASSSSRGPGFNEQFF | TGTGCCAGCAGCTCTTCCCGGGGCCCCGGGTTCAATGAGCAGTTCTTC
TRBJ2-5 | TRBV29-1 | . | . | CSVELGADETQYF | TGCAGCGTTGAGCTGGGGGCAGATGAGACCCAGTACTTC
TRBJ1-2 | TRBV5-1 | TRBD1 | few | CASSSPAVKAGTGGNGYTF | TGCGCCAGCAGCTCACCAGCCGTTAAGGCCGGGACAGGGGGAAACGGCTACACCTTC
TRBJ2-7 | TRBV12-3/TRBV12-4 | . | . | CASSNRGEQYF | TGTGCCAGCAGCAACCGGGGGGAGCAGTACTTC
TRBJ1-5 | TRBV19 | TRBD1 | . | CASSIDRIGGRNQPQHF | TGTGCCAGTAGTATAGATCGTATAGGGGGCAGGAATCAGCCCCAGCATTTT
TRBJ2-1 | TRBV27 | . | . | CASTERRGSNEQFF | TGTGCCAGCACCGAACGACGGGGCAGCAATGAGCAGTTCTTC
TRBJ2-5 | TRBV15 | TRBD2 | . | CATSSPGLAGQSTGKETQYF | TGTGCCACCAGCAGCCCCGGACTAGCGGGACAATCAACCGGCAAAGAGACCCAGTACTTC
TRBJ1-1 | TRBV7-2 | . | . | CASRREWGDTEAFF | TGTGCCAGCAGGCGCGAGTGGGGCGACACTGAAGCTTTCTTT
TRBJ2-7 | TRBV28 | TRBD1 | . | CASSAGQELYEQYF | TGTGCCAGCAGTGCGGGACAGGAGCTCTACGAGCAGTACTTC